What follows are 17 T cell receptor beta chains derived from one specimen sequenced in a study of post-analysis software for immune sequencing data. No antigen is known for these receptors. Built from TCR beta cDNA, the libraries had unique molecular identifiers in them. TCRdb called the PCR reads again in MiXCR, with one record for every CDR3 protein. The sample has about 260,000 distinct CDR3 sequences, 30% to 45% seen once. Findings of the study overall: Roughly 5 TRBV segments (TRBV5-6, TRBV5-1 and TRBV20-1 among them) occurred more frequently in patients than in controls.

Sequenced sample: blood. The receptors here all came from a girl aged 5-17 years with multiple sclerosis.

This clonotype was counted between two and nine times. The chain links TRBV19 to TRBJ2-1; D gene ambiguous. V dropped 3 bases and J dropped 4 bases, with 4 bases sitting between them. The CDR3 extends over 12 amino acids. Germline CDR1 LNHDA, CDR2 SQIVND (reference sequence). The CDR3 sequence is CASSILYNEQFF. For the CDR3, the DNA is TGTGCCAGTAGTATTCTGTACAATGAGCAGTTCTTC.

Many counts were recorded for this clonotype. V gene TRBV27 combines with J gene TRBJ2-3; a possible D gene is TRBD2 (5 bases). V was clipped by 5 bases and J by 4 bases, with 7 bases between them. Germline V gene data show CDR1 as MNHEY and CDR2 as SMNVEV (reference sequence). The CDR3 consists of 12 residues. CDR3 nucleotides: TGTGCCAGCAGTGGGGAGCCAGATACGCAGTATTTT. This gives the protein CASSGEPDTQYF.

This clonotype was seen more than once but under ten times. This sequence joins TRBV5-4 and TRBJ2-3, with D possibly being TRBD2 (6 bases). The V gene's germline CDR1 is SGHNT and CDR2 YYREEE (reference sequence). The CDR3 sequence is 15 residues long. Trimming removed 0 bases at V and 3 bases at J, with 11 bases between. CDR3 nucleotides: TGTGCCAGCAGCTTGGAGCGGCTAGCGACAGATACGCAGTATTTT. This sequence encodes CASSLERLATDTQYF.

In the case of this clonotype: The junction shows a germline mismatch at one end, possibly a read error. The rearrangement links TRBV28 to TRBJ2-3; D remains unclear. CDR1 and CDR2 from the germline V gene are MDHEN and SYDVKM. This CDR3 is 15 amino acids long. CDR3 DNA sequence: TGTGCCAGCAACCCCTCAATCCTTGGCACAGATGCGCAGTATTTT. Translation: CASNPSILGTDAQYF.

This clonotype was observed at least ten times. The rearrangement links TRBV14 to TRBJ2-1; perhaps TRBD1 as D (6 bases). Trimming removed 3 bases at V and 0 bases at J, with 15 bases between. Germline V lookup: CDR1 SGHDN, CDR2 FVKESK. This CDR3 spans 17 amino acids. CDR3 nucleotide sequence: TGTGCCAGCAGCCAGAAGGACAGACCGGCCTCCTACAATGAGCAGTTCTTC. Protein product: CASSQKDRPASYNEQFF. Filled out from reference TRBV14 and TRBJ2-1, the complete variable domain reads EAGVTQFPSHSVIEKGQTVTLRCDPISGHDNLYWYRRVMGKEIKFLLHFVKESKQDESGMPNNRFLAERTGGTYSTLKVQPAELEDSGVYFCASSQKDRPASYNEQFFGPGTRLTVL.

The table lists this clonotype with many counts. V and J are TRBV7-2 and TRBJ1-2; 9 positions agree with TRBD1. V shed 5 bases, J shed 4 bases, and the junction held 2 bases outside the gene matches. The germline V gene encodes CDR1 SGHTA and CDR2 FQGNSA. This CDR3 is 13 amino acids long. The CDR3 sequence: CASSPDRGYGYTF. CDR3 nucleotide sequence: TGTGCCAGCAGCCCGGACAGGGGCTATGGCTACACCTTC.

CDR3 protein: CSARYPQGDGYTF. The CDR3 coding sequence is TGCAGTGCTAGGTACCCACAGGGAGATGGCTACACCTTC. This chain joins TRBV20-1 and TRBJ1-2, with D possibly TRBD1 on 6 matching bases. Germline assignment: CDR1 DFQATT and CDR2 SNEGSKA (reference sequence). Trimming stripped 3 bases from V and 6 bases from J, with 14 bases between. The CDR3 extends over 13 amino acids.

In its sample, this clonotype was seen many times. The chain's CDR3 is CSASTLAGRETQYF. The CDR3 bases are TGCAGTGCTAGTACGCTAGCGGGACGGGAGACCCAGTACTTC. The chain recombines TRBV20-1 with TRBJ2-5; TRBD2 aligns across 9 bases. J was trimmed by 5 bases and V by 3 bases; bases with no gene match: 7. The CDR3 spans 14 residues. The V gene's germline CDR1 is DFQATT and CDR2 SNEGSKA (reference sequence).

This clonotype was detected many times. This chain joins TRBV27 and TRBJ1-4; 7 bases line up with TRBD1. The CDR3 length is 16 residues. The V and J ends lost 8 bases and 0 bases, in that order; junction bases with no gene match: 9. CDR1 is MNHEY, CDR2 SMNVEV, per germline (reference sequence). DNA of the CDR3: TGTGCCAGCCGAAGGGGACAGTCGGCAACTAATGAAAAACTGTTTTTT. Translation: CASRRGQSATNEKLFF.

Ten or more counts support this clonotype. The chain links TRBV4-1 to TRBJ1-2; TRBD1 is a possible D gene (5 bases). This CDR3 comprises 14 residues. V shed 8 bases and J shed 6 bases, with 19 bases lying between them. Germline assignment: CDR1 MGHRA and CDR2 YSYEKL. The CDR3 DNA follows: TGCGCCAGCCGCCCCGTGCGGGGCGCGGATGGCTACACCTTC. Its protein is CASRPVRGADGYTF.

This clonotype has ten or more counts. CDR3 sequence reads: CASSSPTSGGTYEQYF. In DNA form, the CDR3 reads TGTGCCAGCAGTTCTCCGACTAGCGGGGGGACCTACGAGCAGTACTTC. The chain links TRBV28 to TRBJ2-7; 13 bases align to TRBD2. The V gene's germline CDR1 is MDHEN and CDR2 SYDVKM. Trimming took 4 bases from V and 2 from J; bases not matched to a gene: 5. This CDR3 spans 16 amino acids.

This clonotype occurred a few times. The CDR3 sequence is CASRPSTSGRTGELFF. As DNA, the CDR3 is TGTGCCAGCAGGCCCTCGACTAGCGGGAGGACCGGGGAGCTGTTTTTT. The rearrangement uses TRBV7-9 and TRBJ2-2; 13 bases are a match to TRBD2. CDR1 is SEHNR and CDR2 is FQNEAQ in the germline V gene (reference sequence). CDR3 length: 16 amino acids. V lost 6 bases, J lost 5 bases, and 6 bases stayed unmatched.

This clonotype showed up just a few times. This clone may be a read error of a much larger clone one base away. This sequence joins TRBV12-3 or TRBV12-4 and TRBJ2-4, with no clear D. This CDR3 spans 15 amino acids. The CDR3 loop reads CANSLPVDGKNIQYF. In DNA, the CDR3 is TGTGCCAACAGTTTACCGGTCGATGGGAAAAACATTCAGTACTTC.

On this clonotype: Since a much larger clone is just one base distant, this may be a read error. This chain connects TRBV28 to TRBJ2-5, with a weak D call TRBD1 (6 bases). Between the trimmed V and J ends, which lost 5 bases and 11 bases, there was a span of 21 bases. The CDR3 has 14 residues. CDR1 MDHEN and CDR2 SYDVKM come from the germline V gene. CDR3 sequence (DNA): TGTGCCAGCAGTACCAGGGGCCCCTACAATGAGCAGTACTTC. It yields the protein CASSTRGPYNEQYF.

This clonotype has just a few counts. A much larger clone lies one base from this, so it may be a read error. The CDR3: CASGLLQDTQYF. For the CDR3, the DNA is TGCGCCAGCGGCTTGCTGCAAGATACGCAGTATTTT. The V call is TRBV5-1, the J call TRBJ2-3; D ambiguous. The CDR3 covers 12 residues. The germline V gene encodes CDR1 SGHRS and CDR2 YFSETQ.

This clonotype was counted a few times. V and J are TRBV29-1 and TRBJ1-1, with D unresolved. This CDR3 comprises 13 residues. The germline gives CDR1 SQVTM, CDR2 ANQGSEA. The V gene lost 7 bases and the J gene lost 5 bases, with 17 bases spanning the gap. The chain's CDR3 is CSGVDGKSTEAFF. In DNA, the CDR3 is TGCAGCGGCGTGGACGGAAAATCGACTGAAGCTTTCTTT.

With regard to this clonotype: Germline is not matched at one junction end, which may reflect a read error. J is TRBJ2-5 and V is TRBV5-3; either TRBD1 or TRBD2 may fit D (7 bases each). TRBV5-3 is sorted into the ORF group, with uncertain function. This CDR3 is built from 14 residues. The CDR3 region has the DNA TGTGCCAGCAGCTTAGCGGGCAGGGGGGAGACCCAGTACTTC. Translating it yields CASSLAGRGETQYF.